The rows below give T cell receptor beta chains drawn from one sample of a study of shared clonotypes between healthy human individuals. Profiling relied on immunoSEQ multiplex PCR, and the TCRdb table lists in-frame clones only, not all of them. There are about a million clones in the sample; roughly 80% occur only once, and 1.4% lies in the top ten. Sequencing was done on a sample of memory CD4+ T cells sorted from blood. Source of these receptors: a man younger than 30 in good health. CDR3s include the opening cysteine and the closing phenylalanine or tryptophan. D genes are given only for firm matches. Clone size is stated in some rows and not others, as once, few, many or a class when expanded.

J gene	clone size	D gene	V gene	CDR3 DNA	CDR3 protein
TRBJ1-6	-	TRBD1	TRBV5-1	TGCGCCAGCAGCTGGGGACAGAATTCACCCCTCCACTTT	CASSWGQNSPLHF
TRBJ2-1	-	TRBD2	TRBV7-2	TGTGCCAGCAGCCCCGCAGCGGGAGCCTACAATGAGCAGTTCTTC	CASSPAAGAYNEQFF
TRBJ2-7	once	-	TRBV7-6	TGTGCCAGCAGCTTAGCAGTGCACGGGGAGCAGTACTTC	CASSLAVHGEQYF
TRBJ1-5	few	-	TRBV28	TGTGCCAGCGGTAGAAATAGCAATCAGCCCCAGCATTTT	CASGRNSNQPQHF
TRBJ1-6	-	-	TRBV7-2	TGTGCCAGCAGCTCTCGTCTCCAGAGCTATAATTCACCCCTCCACTTT	CASSSRLQSYNSPLHF
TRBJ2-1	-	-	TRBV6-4	TGTGCCAGCAGTGACTCAGGGGAGAGGAAAATAATCGATGAGCAGTTCTTC	CASSDSGERKIIDEQFF
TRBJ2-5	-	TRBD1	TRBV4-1	TGCGCCAGCAGCGCCAACGACAGGGGGCGCAGGGAGACCCAGTACTTC	CASSANDRGRRETQYF
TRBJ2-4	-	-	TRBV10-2	TGCGCCAGCAGTGAGTCAGCGACCAAAAACATTCAGTACTTC	CASSESATKNIQYF
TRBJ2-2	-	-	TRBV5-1	TGCGCCAGCAGCTTGGCCGGGAGACAGTACACCGGGGAGCTGTTTTTT	CASSLAGRQYTGELFF
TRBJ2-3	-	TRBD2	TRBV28	TGTGCCAGCAGTCAGAGACTAGCGATCCGAGCGGGTACGCAGTATTTT	CASSQRLAIRAGTQYF
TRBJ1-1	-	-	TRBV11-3	TGTGCCAGCAGCTTAGGGGGGAAAAACACTGAAGCTTTCTTT	CASSLGGKNTEAFF
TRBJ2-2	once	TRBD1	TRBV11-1	TGTGCCAGCAGCTCACCTAGACAGGGGGTGGCCGGGGAGCTGTTTTTT	CASSSPRQGVAGELFF
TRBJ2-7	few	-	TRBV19	TGTGCCAGTAGTATAGTTACAGGGACCGAGCAGTACTTC	CASSIVTGTEQYF
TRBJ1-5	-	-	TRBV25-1	TGTGCCAGCAGGGGGGAGGGGTTGAATCAGCCCCAGCATTTT	CASRGEGLNQPQHF
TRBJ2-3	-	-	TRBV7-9	TGTGCCAGCAGCCCACTGCTTCGGGTAGATACGCAGTATTTT	CASSPLLRVDTQYF
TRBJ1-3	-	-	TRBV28	TGTGCCAGCGGAGCCGGGGACTCCTCTGGAAACACCATATATTTT	CASGAGDSSGNTIYF
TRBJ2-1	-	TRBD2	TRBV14	TGTGCCAGCAGCCAAGATAGAACTAGCGGATATCTATCCTACAATGAGCAGTTCTTC	CASSQDRTSGYLSYNEQFF
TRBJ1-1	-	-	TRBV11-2	TGTGCCAGCAGCTTACAGAACACTGAAGCTTTCTTT	CASSLQNTEAFF
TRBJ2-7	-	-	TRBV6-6	TGTGCCAGCAGTTACTCGTTTGGCGGGCCCTCCTACGAGCAGTACTTC	CASSYSFGGPSYEQYF
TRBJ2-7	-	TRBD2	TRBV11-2	TGTGCCAGCAGCACGTGGACTAGCGGGAGCGAGCAGTACTTC	CASSTWTSGSEQYF
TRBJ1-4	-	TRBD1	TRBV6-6	TGTGCCAGCATCCTAGGACAGGGGAACAAAAAACTGTTTTTT	CASILGQGNKKLFF
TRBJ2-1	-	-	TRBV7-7	TGTGCTAGCAGCCCGGACGATGAGCAGTTCTTC	CASSPDDEQFF
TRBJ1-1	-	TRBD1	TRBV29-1	TGCAGCGTTGACGACGCCGGGACAGGGGTGAACACTGAAGCTTTCTTT	CSVDDAGTGVNTEAFF
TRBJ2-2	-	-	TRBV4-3	TGCGCCAGCAGCCAAGAGGGGACGAACACCGGGGAGCTGTTTTTT	CASSQEGTNTGELFF
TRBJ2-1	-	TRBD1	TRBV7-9	TGTGCCAGCAGCCGACAGGGGACATTATCCTACAATGAGCAGTTCTTC	CASSRQGTLSYNEQFF
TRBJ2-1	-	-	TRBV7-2	TGTGCCAGCAGCTTAAGTCTCTCCTACAATGAGCAGTTCTTC	CASSLSLSYNEQFF
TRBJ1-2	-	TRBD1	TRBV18	TGTGCCAGCTCACCACCGCTTACAGGGGGCGCCGGCTACACCTTC	CASSPPLTGGAGYTF
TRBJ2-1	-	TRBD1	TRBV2	TGTGCCAGCAGTGAACCCGGACAGGGGGCGGTCAGCAACTTCGGGAATGAGCAGTTCTTC	CASSEPGQGAVSNFGNEQFF
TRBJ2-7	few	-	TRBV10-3	TGTGCCATCAGTGGGAAGGGTTACGAGCAGTACTTC	CAISGKGYEQYF
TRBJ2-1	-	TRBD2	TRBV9	TGTGCCAGCAGCGTGGGGACTAGCGGGTTCTACAATGAGCAGTTCTTC	CASSVGTSGFYNEQFF
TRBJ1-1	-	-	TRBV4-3	TGCGCCAGCAGCCAAGAAGCGTTCTTGAACACTGAAGCTTTCTTT	CASSQEAFLNTEAFF
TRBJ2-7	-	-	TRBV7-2	TGTGCCAGCAGGTCCCAAGGGGGGAATGGGGGCGAGCAGTACTTC	CASRSQGGNGGEQYF
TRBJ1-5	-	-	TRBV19	TGTGCCAGTAGTATAGAGGGAGAAGGCCAGCCCCAGCATTTT	CASSIEGEGQPQHF
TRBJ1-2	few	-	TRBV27	TGTGCCAGCAGGCGGGACCCAAATGGCTACACCTTC	CASRRDPNGYTF
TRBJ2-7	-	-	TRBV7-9	TGTGCCAGCAGCTTAGGCAGGAGTTCCTACGAGCAGTACTTC	CASSLGRSSYEQYF